These 2 T cell receptor beta chains were all obtained from the same sample, sequenced in a study of blood T cells in healthy people across ages. Sample-barcoded 5' priming and a J-beta primer mix drove a second PCR of 7 to 11 cycles. In TCRdb, the 5' RACE reads were re-called with MiXCR into one record per CDR3 protein. Of about 1.4 million distinct CDR3 sequences listed, almost 60% are singletons. Material for sequencing was blood. These receptors originate from a man between 18 and 35 years old in good health.

The chain recombines TRBV27 with TRBJ2-7, with D tentatively TRBD2 (6 bases). V lost 5 bases to trimming and J lost 6 bases, with 14 bases between them. CDR3 length: 13 residues. From germline, CDR1 is MNHEY and CDR2 SMNVEV (reference sequence). In nucleotides, the CDR3 is TGTGCCAGCAGTCAGGGACTCACCGCCGAGCAGTACTTC. Protein product: CASSQGLTAEQYF.

The chain joins TRBV20-1 to TRBJ2-1; 9 bases line up with TRBD2. Germline CDR1 and CDR2: DFQATT and SNEGSKA (reference sequence). The CDR3 is made up of 14 amino acids. V lost 6 bases, J lost 3 bases, and 6 bases stayed unmatched. The CDR3: CSAEVREGYNEQFF. The CDR3 coding sequence is TGCAGTGCGGAGGTGCGGGAGGGCTACAATGAGCAGTTCTTC.